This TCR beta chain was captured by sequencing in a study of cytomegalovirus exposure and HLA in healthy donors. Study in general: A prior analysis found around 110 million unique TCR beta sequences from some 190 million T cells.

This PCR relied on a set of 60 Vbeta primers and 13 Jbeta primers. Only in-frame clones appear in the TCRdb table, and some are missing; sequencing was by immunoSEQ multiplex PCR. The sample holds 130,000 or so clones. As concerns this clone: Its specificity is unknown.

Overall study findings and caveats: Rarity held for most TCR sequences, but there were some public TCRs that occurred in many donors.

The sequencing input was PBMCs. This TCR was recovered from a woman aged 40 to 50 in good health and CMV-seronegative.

CDR3 sequence reads: CASSSAYEQYF. The CDR3 coding sequence is TGTGCCAGCAGCTCGGCCTACGAGCAGTACTTC. The chain combines TRBV7-2 with TRBJ2-7; D is ambiguous. CDR1 SGHTA and CDR2 FQGNSA come from the germline V gene. Deletions cut 4 bases from V and 2 bases from J, with 3 bases between. The CDR3 consists of 11 residues.